Many counts were recorded for the clone carrying this T cell receptor (beta chain). The antigen is not known. The donor group consisted entirely of healthy Caucasians. The data were taken from a study of identical twins. TCRdb reprocessed the 5' RACE reads via MiXCR and lists one record per CDR3 protein. The data show around 570,000 distinct CDR3 sequences, 9.5% to 10% seen once. Findings of the study overall: Findings depended on cross-sectional statistics rather than tracking the same donors.

CDR3 length: 13 amino acids. V shed 7 bases and J shed 0 bases, with 10 bases lying between them. Germline V gene lookup returns CDR1 MNHEY and CDR2 SVGEGT. These data also featured in a second study, about yellow fever vaccine responses in identical twins.

This chain connects TRBV6-2 or TRBV6-3 to TRBJ2-7; the D is unclear. This receptor was identified in a young woman in good health. Sequencing was performed on PBMCs. Here the CDR3 reads CASISQNSYEQYF. The CDR3 DNA follows: TGTGCCAGCATATCCCAGAACTCCTACGAGCAGTACTTC.